The sequence of this T cell receptor (beta chain) was determined in a study of T cell responses to AZD1222 COVID-19 vaccine. Study as a whole: Second doses were pooled across both intervals (about 4 or about 12 weeks). Study-level points and caveats: The span of vaccine-associated CD4 TCRs extended across spike, with dominance at 160-218 and 743-854. Donors in the cohort were predominantly white British and more often female, and clonal diversity was possibly underestimated. Nearly half of spike-specific TCRs reportedly target unmutated variant regions.

Concerning this clone: Its antigen is unidentified.

From germline, CDR1 is SGHAT and CDR2 FQNNGV. This CDR3 is built from 17 residues. Losses at the gene ends were 5 bases for V and 9 bases for J; bases not matched to a gene: 17. Sequencing used immunoSEQ multiplex PCR; TCRdb keeps in-frame clones, though not all of them. Here the sample spans 85,000 to 90,000 clones, approximately 86% being singletons. This rearrangement joins TRBV11-2 to TRBJ2-1, with 9 bases lining up with TRBD2. The source material was peripheral blood, sampled on day 0 of AZD1222 vaccination. The receptor comes from an adult in good health. The CDR3 DNA is TGTGCCAGCAGCCCAATTAGCGGGAGTAATATTTGGGGTGAGCAGTTCTTC. This sequence encodes CASSPISGSNIWGEQFF. The whole variable domain, filled in from reference TRBV11-2 and TRBJ2-1, reads EAGVAQSPRYKIIEKRQSVAFWCNPISGHATLYWYQQILGQGPKLLIQFQNNGVVDDSQLPKDRFSAERLKGVDSTLKIQPAKLEDSAVYLCASSPISGSNIWGEQFFGPGTRLTVL.